This T cell receptor beta chain was identified during a study of shared clonotypes between healthy human individuals. V lost 1 base and J lost 10; bases outside the gene matches: 4. The CDR3 sequence is 12 residues long. CDR1 SGHAT and CDR2 FQNNGV come from the germline V gene. The assay was immunoSEQ multiplex PCR, and TCRdb's table has in-frame clones only and misses some. The sample yields around 690,000 clones, 90% seen once. Sequences were obtained from memory CD8+ T cells from PBMCs. The subset here: CD45RO+ cells pooled with CCR7-negative TemRA cells. The sequence was obtained from a young man in good health. Some clones in this sample may be carry-over from other donors' samples. The V gene is TRBV11-2, the J gene TRBJ2-7; 7 bases fit TRBD1. CDR3 nucleotides: TGTGCCAGCAGCTTAGTCAACAGGGGACAGTACTTC. Translated: CASSLVNRGQYF.